The 19 T cell receptor beta chains in this list originate from one sample, sequenced in a study of spatial heterogeneity in lung cancer. Study-level findings and limits: The study found that expanded intratumoral alpha and beta TCR counts tracked tumor mutation counts.

TCRdb passed the 5' RACE reads through MiXCR, listing each CDR3 protein once. The table includes 4,900 or so distinct CDR3 sequences, around 8% detected once. What these receptors recognize is not known. This sample's time point: sample taken at primary tumor resection. The sample in question was lung tumor tissue, obtained at surgery. The receptors come from a female donor with early-stage non-small cell lung cancer.

By its share, this clonotype is medium-sized (0.01 to 0.1%). The V call is TRBV5-1, the J call TRBJ2-2; D remains ambiguous. Germline V gene sequence: CDR1 SGHRS, CDR2 YFSETQ. The CDR3 totals 13 residues. V was pared by 0 bases and J by 6 bases, with 6 bases between. CDR3: CASSLDRAGELFF. CDR3 nucleotides: TGCGCCAGCAGCTTGGATAGGGCCGGGGAGCTGTTTTTT.

This clonotype appeared many times. This chain uses TRBV7-2 with TRBJ2-7; TRBD1 is a possible D gene (5 bases). The CDR3 spans 13 residues. Germline assignment: CDR1 SGHTA and CDR2 FQGNSA. The V gene lost 6 bases and the J gene lost 6 bases, with 15 bases spanning the gap. This CDR3 reads CASRPSLGPEQYF. CDR3 nucleotides: TGTGCCAGCAGGCCCTCTCTGGGGCCCGAGCAGTACTTC.

CDR3: CATRTGGALRNQPQHF. The CDR3 DNA reads TGTGCCACTAGGACAGGGGGCGCGTTACGGAATCAGCCCCAGCATTTT. The rearrangement uses TRBV19 and TRBJ1-5; TRBD1 aligns across 11 bases. Germline V gene sequence: CDR1 LNHDA, CDR2 SQIVND (reference sequence). Trimming took 10 bases from V and 4 from J; bases not matched to a gene: 12. The CDR3 length is 16 residues.

This clonotype occurred many times. The rearrangement uses TRBV12-3 or TRBV12-4 and TRBJ1-1, with 8 positions matching TRBD1. The CDR3 consists of 14 residues. Trimming at V came to 7 bases and at J to 0 bases, leaving 4 bases not matched to a gene. The CDR3 coding sequence is TGTGCCAGCATCTTACAGGGGGTGAACACTGAAGCTTTCTTT. Its translation: CASILQGVNTEAFF.

This clonotype appeared many times. The V and J genes are TRBV6-5 and TRBJ2-1; 7 bases line up with TRBD2. V trimming: 0 bases; J trimming: 7 bases; junction bases outside the gene matches: 12. Per the germline V gene, CDR1 is MNHEY and CDR2 is SVGAGI. This CDR3 has 17 amino acids. Here the CDR3 DNA reads TGTGCCAGCAGTTACTCGCTGGGTGCGGGAGATGTGAATGAGCAGTTCTTC. Residues: CASSYSLGAGDVNEQFF.

This clonotype was picked up many times. V gene TRBV6-5 combines with J gene TRBJ2-2; weak D call: TRBD1 (6 bases). The CDR3 is made up of 13 amino acids. The V and J ends lost 5 bases and 7 bases respectively, with 11 bases between them. The germline V gene has CDR1 MNHEY and CDR2 SVGAGI. CDR3 nucleotides: TGTGCCAGCAGTCGTCAGGGGAACGGGGAGCTGTTTTTT. It translates to CASSRQGNGELFF.

This clonotype was recorded many times. The chain uses TRBV19 and TRBJ1-5; 7 positions agree with TRBD1. J was trimmed by 2 bases and V by 3 bases; bases with no gene match: 7. The germline V gene has CDR1 LNHDA and CDR2 SQIVND (reference sequence). The CDR3 extends over 16 amino acids. The CDR3 bases are TGTGCCAGTAGTATTTCGACAGGGTCGGGCAATCAGCCCCAGCATTTT. It specifies CASSISTGSGNQPQHF.

By sample fraction, this clonotype is medium-sized. The chain combines TRBV20-1 with TRBJ2-2; tentatively, D is TRBD2 (6 bases). This CDR3 has 14 amino acids. The germline V gene has CDR1 DFQATT and CDR2 SNEGSKA (reference sequence). V lost 2 bases, J lost 7 bases, and 14 bases lay in between. CDR3 DNA: TGCAGTGCTAGATTTGCGGGACCTGGCGGGGAGCTGTTTTTT. Translated, it gives CSARFAGPGGELFF.

This clonotype is medium-sized in the sample. The chain has TRBV12-3 or TRBV12-4 and TRBJ2-7, with 8 positions matching TRBD1. This CDR3 has 14 residues. Trimming cost V 4 bases and J 5 bases; bases outside gene matches: 7. The CDR3 DNA follows: TGTGCCAGCAGTTCGTCCAGGGGGCGGAACGAGCAGTACTTC. It encodes CASSSSRGRNEQYF.

In its sample, this clonotype is medium-sized. CDR3 region: CASSSRTSTGGGTQYF. The DNA for the CDR3 is TGTGCCAGCAGCTCCCGGACTAGCACAGGGGGAGGTACGCAGTATTTT. This chain connects TRBV11-3 to TRBJ2-3; D possibly matches TRBD1 or TRBD2 (8 bases each). Per the germline V gene, CDR1 is SGHNT and CDR2 is YENEEA. Trimming shortened V by 4 bases and J by 8 bases, and 22 bases separated the two germline ends. The CDR3 extends over 16 amino acids.

This clonotype has at least ten counts. The chain recombines TRBV27 with TRBJ2-3; 13 nucleotides align to TRBD2. With V trimmed by 6 bases and J by 4 bases, 13 bases remained unmatched. The CDR3 consists of 18 residues. Per germline, CDR1 MNHEY and CDR2 SMNVEV (reference sequence). CDR3 amino acids: CASSRTSGSSPLADTQYF. Written as DNA, the CDR3 is TGTGCCAGCAGCCGGACTAGCGGGAGTTCCCCTCTCGCAGATACGCAGTATTTT.

This clonotype was seen ten or more times. The CDR3: CASSFARETDTQYF. The DNA for the CDR3 is TGTGCCAGCAGCTTTGCGCGGGAGACAGATACGCAGTATTTT. The chain has TRBV7-9 and TRBJ2-3, with 7 bases that match TRBD2. Losses at the gene ends were 3 bases for V and 3 bases for J; bases not matched to a gene: 3. CDR3 length equals 14 residues. In germline, CDR1 is SEHNR, CDR2 FQNEAQ (reference sequence). Supplemented by reference TRBV7-9 and TRBJ2-3, the full variable domain reads DTGVSQNPRHKITKRGQNVTFRCDPISEHNRLYWYRQTLGQGPEFLTYFQNEAQLEKSRLLSDRFSAERPKGSFSTLEIQRTEQGDSAMYLCASSFARETDTQYFGPGTRLTVL.

This clonotype was seen ten or more times. The J gene is TRBJ1-5, the V gene TRBV24-1; tentatively, D is TRBD1 (5 bases). The CDR3 consists of 16 residues. Per germline, CDR1 KGHDR and CDR2 SFDVKD. The V end was cut by 3 bases, the J end by 0 bases, with 11 bases between. CDR3 nucleotides: TGTGCCACCAGTGATGGGGCAGGTGATAGCAATCAGCCCCAGCATTTT. It encodes CATSDGAGDSNQPQHF.

This clonotype was seen many times. This chain uses TRBV7-9 with TRBJ1-1; TRBD1 aligns across 8 bases. The CDR3 is 15 residues long. J lost 0 bases, V lost 5 bases, and 5 bases had no gene match. Germline CDR1 is SEHNR and CDR2 is FQNEAQ (reference sequence). Here the CDR3 reads CASSPRTGMNTEAFF. CDR3 nucleotide sequence: TGTGCCAGCAGCCCAAGGACAGGGATGAACACTGAAGCTTTCTTT.

This clonotype was recorded many times. This rearrangement joins TRBV11-2 to TRBJ2-1; perhaps TRBD1 as D (5 bases). Trimming stripped 4 bases from V and 8 bases from J, with 12 bases between. The germline V gene has CDR1 SGHAT and CDR2 FQNNGV. This CDR3 has 13 amino acids. The CDR3 loop reads CASSSGANHEQFF. DNA of the CDR3: TGTGCCAGCAGCTCTGGGGCTAATCATGAGCAGTTCTTC.

In its sample, this clonotype is medium-sized. The chain is built from TRBV6-2 or TRBV6-3 and TRBJ1-5; D is unclear. V lost 6 bases to trimming and J lost 2 bases, with 11 bases between them. Germline lookup yields CDR1 MNHEY and CDR2 SVGEGT. This CDR3 spans 14 amino acids. The CDR3 bases are TGTGCCAGCAGACCCCTTGGGGGCAATCAGCCCCAGCATTTT. As protein: CASRPLGGNQPQHF.

Many counts were recorded for this clonotype. The rearrangement uses TRBV28 and TRBJ2-4; D unresolved. The germline V and J ends were trimmed by 4 bases and 6 bases, with 16 bases remaining between them. The germline V gene has CDR1 MDHEN and CDR2 SYDVKM. The CDR3 extends over 15 amino acids. The CDR3 spells CASSSNLVLGNIQYF. In DNA, the CDR3 is TGTGCCAGCAGTTCGAACCTTGTCCTGGGAAACATTCAGTACTTC. Complete variable domain (other parts from reference TRBV28 and TRBJ2-4): DVKVTQSSRYLVKRTGEKVFLECVQDMDHENMFWYRQDPGLGLRLIYFSYDVKMKEKGDIPEGYSVSREKKERFSLILESASTNQTSMYLCASSSNLVLGNIQYFGAGTRLSVL.

The chain links TRBV5-1 to TRBJ1-5; D gene uncertain. The germline CDR1 and CDR2 sequences are SGHRS and YFSETQ. This CDR3 spans 13 amino acids. Trimming stripped 4 bases from V and 5 bases from J, with 10 bases between. The CDR3 DNA reads TGCGCCAGCAGCAGCGGGTTGGATCAGCCCCAGCATTTT. As protein: CASSSGLDQPQHF.

This clonotype came up many times. The J gene is TRBJ2-2, the V gene TRBV11-2; D uncertain. CDR1 and CDR2 (germline): SGHAT, FQNNGV. Trimming removed 4 bases at V and 8 bases at J, with 5 bases between. The CDR3 runs 11 residues. The CDR3: CASSSQGELFF. For the CDR3, the DNA is TGTGCCAGCAGCTCCCAGGGGGAGCTGTTTTTT.